Sequencing of this T cell receptor (beta chain) was carried out in a study of CD8+ T cells in alopecia areata. It was cDNA, reverse transcribed from extracted RNA, that served as the sequencing template. Method: immunoSEQ multiplex PCR; TCRdb's copy keeps in-frame clones and lacks some. The table includes roughly 5,100 clones, around 93% detected once. Losses at the gene ends were 5 bases for V and 2 bases for J; bases not matched to a gene: 4. The CDR3 totals 15 residues. Per the germline V gene, CDR1 is SEHNR and CDR2 is FQNEAQ (reference sequence). Treatment: oral pan-JAK inhibitor, 5-10 mg twice daily. The investigators collected lesional scalp punch biopsies and peripheral blood from alopecia areata patients. This clone was seen a single time.

The receptor was derived from a human donor with alopecia areata. The input for sequencing was skin, taken at week 4, from a patient treated with tofacitinib. The chain recombines TRBV7-9 with TRBJ2-3, with 10 bases matching TRBD1. CDR3 sequence (DNA): TGTGCCAGCAGCGCGGGACAGGGGTACACAGATACGCAGTATTTT. The encoded protein is CASSAGQGYTDTQYF.